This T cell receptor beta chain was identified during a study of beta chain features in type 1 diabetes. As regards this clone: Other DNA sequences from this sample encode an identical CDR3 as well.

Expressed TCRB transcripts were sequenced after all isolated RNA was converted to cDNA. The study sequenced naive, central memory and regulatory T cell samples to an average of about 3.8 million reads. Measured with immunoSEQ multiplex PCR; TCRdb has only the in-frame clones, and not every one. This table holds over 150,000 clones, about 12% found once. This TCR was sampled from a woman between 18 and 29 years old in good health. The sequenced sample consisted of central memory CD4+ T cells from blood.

CDR3 protein: CASSYSGSGETQYF. CDR3 bases: TGTGCCAGCAGTTACTCGGGTAGCGGAGAGACCCAGTACTTC. The V and J genes are TRBV6-6 and TRBJ2-5; a weak D match, TRBD2 (6 bases). The CDR3 is made up of 14 amino acids. Per the germline V gene, CDR1 is MNHNY and CDR2 is SVGAGI (reference sequence). V lost 0 bases, J lost 4 bases, and 9 bases lay in between.